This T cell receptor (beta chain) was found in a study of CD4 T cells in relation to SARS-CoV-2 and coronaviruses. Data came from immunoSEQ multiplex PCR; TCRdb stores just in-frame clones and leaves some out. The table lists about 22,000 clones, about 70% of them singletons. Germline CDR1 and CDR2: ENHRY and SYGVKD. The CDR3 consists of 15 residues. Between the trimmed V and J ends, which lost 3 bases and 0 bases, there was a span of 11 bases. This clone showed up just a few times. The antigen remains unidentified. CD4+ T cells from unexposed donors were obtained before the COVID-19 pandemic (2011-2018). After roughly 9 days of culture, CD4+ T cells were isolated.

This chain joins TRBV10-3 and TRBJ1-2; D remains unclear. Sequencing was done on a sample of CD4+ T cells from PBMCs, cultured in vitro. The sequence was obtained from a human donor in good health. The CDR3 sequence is CAISDQYHPNYGYTF. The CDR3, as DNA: TGTGCCATCAGTGACCAATACCACCCTAACTATGGCTACACCTTC.